This T cell receptor beta chain originates from a study of blood T cell repertoires in COVID-19. Study summary: Samples came from the United States, Italy and Spain, spanning acute and convalescent COVID-19. Nucleic acid was either cDNA or gDNA, and it came from T cells, B-cell-depleted T cells, or PBMCs.

Deletions cut 2 bases from V and 0 bases from J, with 11 bases between. Germline assignment: CDR1 LGHDT and CDR2 YNNKEL (reference sequence). This CDR3 is 16 amino acids long. In the source study's methods: For nucleated cells, counts were estimated from reference gene primer amplification. Assay: immunoSEQ multiplex PCR; the TCRdb copy retains only in-frame clones and omits some. V, J and clone size are those of that table, while D and trimming were read from the DNA. This sample has roughly 300,000 clones, with 83% found just once. The specimen was peripheral blood. The rearrangement joins TRBV3-1 (or the pseudogene TRBV3-2) to TRBJ1-5, with D possibly TRBD1 on 6 matching bases. This clonotype originated in a woman in her 50s who had recovered from COVID-19. CDR3: CASSQNPGVSNQPQHF. In nucleotides, the CDR3 is TGTGCCAGCAGCCAAAACCCAGGGGTTAGCAATCAGCCCCAGCATTTT.